Sequencing of this T cell receptor beta chain was carried out in a study of cytomegalovirus exposure and HLA in healthy donors. Overall study context: Prior work identified around 110 million unique TCR beta sequences in around 170 million T cells.

In this sample, this clone turned up once. The CDR3 runs to 15 residues. The germline CDR1 and CDR2 sequences are MNHEY and SMNVEV (reference sequence). J lost 4 bases, V lost 8 bases, and 13 bases had no gene match. PCR employed 60 Vbeta and 13 Jbeta primers. Clones were read by immunoSEQ multiplex PCR, and TCRdb kept only the in-frame ones, dropping some. The sample includes fewer than 200,000 clones, about 82% seen only once; the top ten take 0.6% to 0.95%. The sequence derives from a female donor in good health and CMV-seronegative. V and J are TRBV27 and TRBJ1-1, with 7 nucleotides matching TRBD1. Input material: PBMCs. CDR3 amino acids: CASEAFGQARTEAFF. The CDR3 coding sequence is TGTGCCAGCGAAGCCTTTGGACAGGCTCGCACTGAAGCTTTCTTT.